These T cell receptor beta chains were read from a single sample in a study of blood T cell repertoires in COVID-19. Using immunoSEQ multiplex PCR, the repertoire was profiled, and TCRdb retains in-frame clones only, with some absent. Of 180,000 or so clones listed, approximately 86% are singletons. The sample consisted of peripheral blood. These receptors all stem from a man in his 60s with acute or convalescent COVID-19. CDR3s include the opening cysteine and the closing phenylalanine or tryptophan. The D gene is left open where the match is weak. Not all rows give a size; the values are once, few, many and, for expanded clones, a class.

v_call: TRBV5-1
j_call: TRBJ1-1
d_call: -
clone_size: -
cdr3_nt: TGCGCCAGCAGCTTGTGGGGCCCTGAGACTGAAGCTTTCTTT
cdr3_aa: CASSLWGPETEAFF

v_call: TRBV15
j_call: TRBJ2-3
d_call: -
clone_size: -
cdr3_nt: TGTGCCACCAGGGCCAGCACAGATACGCAGTATTTT
cdr3_aa: CATRASTDTQYF

v_call: TRBV18
j_call: TRBJ2-7
d_call: TRBD2
clone_size: -
cdr3_nt: TGTGCCAGCTCACCACTAAACGGAGCGGGATGGTCCTACGAGCAGTACTTC
cdr3_aa: CASSPLNGAGWSYEQYF

v_call: TRBV11-2
j_call: TRBJ2-5
d_call: -
clone_size: -
cdr3_nt: TGTGCCAGCAGTCGACGGGGGCAAGAGACCCAGTACTTC
cdr3_aa: CASSRRGQETQYF

v_call: TRBV2
j_call: TRBJ2-4
d_call: -
clone_size: -
cdr3_nt: TGTGCCAGCAGTTCCAGGGAAGCCAAAAACATTCAGTACTTC
cdr3_aa: CASSSREAKNIQYF

v_call: TRBV28
j_call: TRBJ2-5
d_call: -
clone_size: -
cdr3_nt: TGTGCCAGCAGCCCAGGGACTTCCCCCGCGTCCCAGTACTTC
cdr3_aa: CASSPGTSPASQYF

v_call: TRBV5-1
j_call: TRBJ2-7
d_call: -
clone_size: few
cdr3_nt: TGCGCCAGCAGCTCTTCCGGGACTTCCTCCTACGAGCAGTACTTC
cdr3_aa: CASSSSGTSSYEQYF

v_call: TRBV7-8
j_call: TRBJ2-1
d_call: -
clone_size: -
cdr3_nt: TGTGCCAGCAGCCCACAGGAACCCCCCTACAATGAGCAGTTCTTC
cdr3_aa: CASSPQEPPYNEQFF

v_call: TRBV2
j_call: TRBJ2-7
d_call: TRBD1
clone_size: -
cdr3_nt: TGTGCCAGCAGTGCGACAGGGAGAAAGGGATCTTACGAGCAGTACTTC
cdr3_aa: CASSATGRKGSYEQYF

v_call: TRBV19
j_call: TRBJ1-4
d_call: -
clone_size: -
cdr3_nt: TGTGCCAGTTTATCGTCGGGTGAAAAACTGTTTTTT
cdr3_aa: CASLSSGEKLFF

v_call: TRBV5-1
j_call: TRBJ1-4
d_call: -
clone_size: -
cdr3_nt: TGCGCCAGCAGCTTGGAGAGGGAGACTGAAAAACTGTTTTTT
cdr3_aa: CASSLERETEKLFF

v_call: TRBV28
j_call: TRBJ2-2
d_call: -
clone_size: -
cdr3_nt: TGTGCCAGCAGTTTATTCGTGCGTTTGGGGCTGACCGAGAAGTTCACCGGGGAGCTGTTTTTT
cdr3_aa: CASSLFVRLGLTEKFTGELFF

v_call: TRBV28
j_call: TRBJ1-6
d_call: TRBD1
clone_size: -
cdr3_nt: TGTGCCAGCAGTGGACAGGTTTCACCCCTCCACTTT
cdr3_aa: CASSGQVSPLHF

v_call: TRBV5-6
j_call: TRBJ2-7
d_call: -
clone_size: -
cdr3_nt: TGTGCCAGCAGCTTGGGCGGGGACTCCTACGAGCAGTACTTC
cdr3_aa: CASSLGGDSYEQYF

v_call: TRBV5-4
j_call: TRBJ2-3
d_call: TRBD2
clone_size: -
cdr3_nt: TGTGCCAGCAGCCCCACGGCGGGAGCTGGTACAGATACGCAGTATTTT
cdr3_aa: CASSPTAGAGTDTQYF

v_call: TRBV6-5
j_call: TRBJ1-2
d_call: TRBD1
clone_size: -
cdr3_nt: TGTGCCAGCAGTTACGTTGCAGGGGGCACGGGGGGCTACACCTTC
cdr3_aa: CASSYVAGGTGGYTF

v_call: TRBV28
j_call: TRBJ1-2
d_call: -
clone_size: -
cdr3_nt: TGTGCCAGCAGCCCGGGGGCTAACTATGGCTACACCTTC
cdr3_aa: CASSPGANYGYTF

v_call: TRBV19
j_call: TRBJ2-1
d_call: TRBD2
clone_size: -
cdr3_nt: TGTGCCAGTAGTCTACTGCGGGGGGGCTACAATGAGCAGTTCTTC
cdr3_aa: CASSLLRGGYNEQFF

v_call: TRBV28
j_call: TRBJ2-7
d_call: TRBD1
clone_size: -
cdr3_nt: TGTGCCAGCAGTTTAACAGACAGGGTGTCCTACGAGCAGTACTTC
cdr3_aa: CASSLTDRVSYEQYF

v_call: TRBV7-9
j_call: TRBJ1-5
d_call: -
clone_size: -
cdr3_nt: TGTGCCAGCAGCTTAGGCCGTTCGGTTGCGGCCCAGCATTTT
cdr3_aa: CASSLGRSVAAQHF

v_call: TRBV3-1/TRBV3-2
j_call: TRBJ1-1
d_call: -
clone_size: -
cdr3_nt: TGTGCCAGCAGCCAAGCGGACATGAACACTGAAGCTTTCTTT
cdr3_aa: CASSQADMNTEAFF

v_call: TRBV28
j_call: TRBJ1-4
d_call: TRBD1
clone_size: -
cdr3_nt: TGTGCCAGCAGCTCCGTTGGGACAGCTGAAAAACTGTTTTTT
cdr3_aa: CASSSVGTAEKLFF

v_call: TRBV6-5
j_call: TRBJ2-5
d_call: -
clone_size: -
cdr3_nt: TGTGCCAGCAGTATGACCGGGGTTAGGGCAGAGACCCAGTACTTC
cdr3_aa: CASSMTGVRAETQYF

v_call: TRBV6-1
j_call: TRBJ1-2
d_call: TRBD1
clone_size: -
cdr3_nt: TGTGCCAGCAGTCGCACAGGGGTTGGGTATGGCTACACCTTC
cdr3_aa: CASSRTGVGYGYTF

v_call: TRBV9
j_call: TRBJ2-2
d_call: -
clone_size: -
cdr3_nt: TGTGCCAGCAGCGTAGAACGGGGAGCTAACACCGGGGAGCTGTTTTTT
cdr3_aa: CASSVERGANTGELFF

v_call: TRBV27
j_call: TRBJ1-1
d_call: TRBD1
clone_size: -
cdr3_nt: TGTGCCAGCAGTTTAGTTACAGGGGTCCGAATGAACACTGAAGCTTTCTTT
cdr3_aa: CASSLVTGVRMNTEAFF

v_call: TRBV2
j_call: TRBJ2-7
d_call: -
clone_size: few
cdr3_nt: TGTGCCAGCAGTGACCCGCGGCCAAGCGGCGAGCAGTACTTC
cdr3_aa: CASSDPRPSGEQYF

v_call: TRBV5-1
j_call: TRBJ1-6
d_call: -
clone_size: -
cdr3_nt: TGCGCCAGCAGCTTGGTACAGGGTGGGGATTCACCCCTCCACTTT
cdr3_aa: CASSLVQGGDSPLHF

v_call: TRBV19
j_call: TRBJ2-2
d_call: TRBD1
clone_size: -
cdr3_nt: TGTGCCAGTAGTGCTGACAGGGGCCGGACCGGGGAGCTGTTTTTT
cdr3_aa: CASSADRGRTGELFF

v_call: TRBV12-5
j_call: TRBJ1-5
d_call: -
clone_size: -
cdr3_nt: TGTGCTAGTGGGCGGGGAGGGAATCAGCCCCAGCATTTT
cdr3_aa: CASGRGGNQPQHF

v_call: TRBV27
j_call: TRBJ1-6
d_call: TRBD1
clone_size: -
cdr3_nt: TGTGCCAGCAGTTTAGAATTCACCGGGACAGGGGGTAGTTCACCCCTCCACTTT
cdr3_aa: CASSLEFTGTGGSSPLHF

v_call: TRBV7-6
j_call: TRBJ1-1
d_call: -
clone_size: -
cdr3_nt: TGTGCCAGCAGCTTAGGGCTCGAGAACACTGAAGCTTTCTTT
cdr3_aa: CASSLGLENTEAFF

v_call: TRBV11-2
j_call: TRBJ2-2
d_call: TRBD2
clone_size: -
cdr3_nt: TGTGCCAGTCCCGGGCTTAGCGGGAGTAACACCGGGGAGCTGTTTTTT
cdr3_aa: CASPGLSGSNTGELFF

v_call: TRBV29-1
j_call: TRBJ1-1
d_call: -
clone_size: few
cdr3_nt: TGCAGCGTGTCGGACAGTTTGAACACTGAAGCTTTCTTT
cdr3_aa: CSVSDSLNTEAFF

v_call: TRBV2
j_call: TRBJ1-6
d_call: TRBD1
clone_size: -
cdr3_nt: TGTGCCAGCAGCGCAACCGGGACAGGGGGCTCACCCCTCCACTTT
cdr3_aa: CASSATGTGGSPLHF

v_call: TRBV18
j_call: TRBJ2-2
d_call: -
clone_size: -
cdr3_nt: TGTGCCAGCTCACCACCTCGCTCCACACGGGGCACCGGGGAGCTGTTTTTT
cdr3_aa: CASSPPRSTRGTGELFF

v_call: TRBV6-5
j_call: TRBJ1-1
d_call: TRBD1
clone_size: few
cdr3_nt: TGTGCCAGCAGTTACTCGACAGGGCGGACTGAAGCTTTCTTT
cdr3_aa: CASSYSTGRTEAFF

v_call: TRBV29-1
j_call: TRBJ2-2
d_call: TRBD1
clone_size: -
cdr3_nt: TGCAGCGTTGCCCAGGGGGTCGACACCGGGGAGCTGTTTTTT
cdr3_aa: CSVAQGVDTGELFF

v_call: TRBV30
j_call: TRBJ1-2
d_call: -
clone_size: -
cdr3_nt: TGTGCCTGGAGTGGACAGGTGGGCTATGGCTACACCTTC
cdr3_aa: CAWSGQVGYGYTF

v_call: TRBV24-1
j_call: TRBJ1-1
d_call: -
clone_size: -
cdr3_nt: TGTGCCACCAGTGATTCCCGCAGGGGGAACACTGAAGCTTTCTTT
cdr3_aa: CATSDSRRGNTEAFF

v_call: TRBV14
j_call: TRBJ1-2
d_call: -
clone_size: -
cdr3_nt: TGTGCCAGCAGCCAAGATCCGATCCTCCGTGCAGGGAGGGAAGGCTACACCTTC
cdr3_aa: CASSQDPILRAGREGYTF

v_call: TRBV4-1
j_call: TRBJ2-3
d_call: TRBD2
clone_size: large
cdr3_nt: TGCGCCAGCAGCCAAGACGGAGCGGGAGTTAGCACAGATACGCAGTATTTT
cdr3_aa: CASSQDGAGVSTDTQYF

v_call: TRBV4-1
j_call: TRBJ2-7
d_call: TRBD2
clone_size: few
cdr3_nt: TGCGCCAGCAGCCAACTAGCGGCAAGCTCCTACGAGCAGTACTTC
cdr3_aa: CASSQLAASSYEQYF

v_call: TRBV28
j_call: TRBJ1-2
d_call: -
clone_size: -
cdr3_nt: TGTGCCAGCAGTTTACCACCCGGGACACCCTATGGCTACACCTTC
cdr3_aa: CASSLPPGTPYGYTF

v_call: TRBV6-1
j_call: TRBJ1-2
d_call: -
clone_size: -
cdr3_nt: TGTGCCAGCAGTGAATACCGGGGAGGGAACTATGGCTACACCTTC
cdr3_aa: CASSEYRGGNYGYTF